The clone carrying this T cell receptor (beta chain) was seen ten or more times. Time point denoted: patch test 2, 6 weeks after DPC sensitization. Treatment of the sample: therapeutic diphenylcyclopropenone sensitization with weekly scalp DPC. TCRdb independently ran MiXCR on the RACE reads; one entry per CDR3 protein. The sample lists about 40,000 distinct CDR3 sequences, around 3% occurring once. This sample was taken from a study of human T cells and chemical hapten exposure. Study-level information: Diphenylcyclopropenone was administered weekly to the scalp of patients throughout the approximately 23-week study. Patients, chiefly female, had alopecia areata, totalis or universalis.

The CDR3 spans 13 residues. V dropped 3 bases and J dropped 7; count of bases not matched to a gene: 3. Germline CDR1 reads DFQATT; CDR2 reads SNEGSKA (reference sequence). Sequenced material: whole blood, taken in connection with sensitization to the hapten diphenylcyclopropenone (DPC). The origin of this receptor is a man between 40 and 49 years old with alopecia areata. Some clones in this sample may be carry-over from other donors' samples. The rearrangement joins TRBV20-1 to TRBJ1-5, with TRBD1 identical over 10 bases. The CDR3 is CSARGQGQQPQHF. In DNA form, the CDR3 reads TGCAGTGCTAGGGGACAGGGGCAACAGCCCCAGCATTTT.